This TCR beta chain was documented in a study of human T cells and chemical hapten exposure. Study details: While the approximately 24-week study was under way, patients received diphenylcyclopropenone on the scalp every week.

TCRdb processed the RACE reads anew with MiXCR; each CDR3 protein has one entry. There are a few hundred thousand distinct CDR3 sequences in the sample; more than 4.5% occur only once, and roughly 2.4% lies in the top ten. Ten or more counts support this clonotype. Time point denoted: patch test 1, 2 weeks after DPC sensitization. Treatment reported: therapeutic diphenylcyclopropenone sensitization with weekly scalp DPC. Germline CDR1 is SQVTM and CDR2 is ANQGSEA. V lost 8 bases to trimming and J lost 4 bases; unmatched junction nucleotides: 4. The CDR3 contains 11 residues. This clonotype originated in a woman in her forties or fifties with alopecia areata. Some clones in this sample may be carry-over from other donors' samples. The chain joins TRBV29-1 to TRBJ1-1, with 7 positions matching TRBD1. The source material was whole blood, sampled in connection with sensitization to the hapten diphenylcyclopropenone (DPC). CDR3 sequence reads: CSIPGGTEAFF. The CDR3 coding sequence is TGCAGCATCCCAGGGGGCACTGAAGCTTTCTTT.